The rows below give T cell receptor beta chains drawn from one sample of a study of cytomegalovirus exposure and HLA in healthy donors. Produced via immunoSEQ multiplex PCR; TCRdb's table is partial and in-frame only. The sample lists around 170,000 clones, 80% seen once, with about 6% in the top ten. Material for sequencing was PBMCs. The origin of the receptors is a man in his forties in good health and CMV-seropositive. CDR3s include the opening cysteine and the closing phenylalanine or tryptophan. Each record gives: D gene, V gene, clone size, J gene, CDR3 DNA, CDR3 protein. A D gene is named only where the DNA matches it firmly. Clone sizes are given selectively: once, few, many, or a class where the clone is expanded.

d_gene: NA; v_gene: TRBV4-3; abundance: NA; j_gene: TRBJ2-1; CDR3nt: TGCGCCAGCAGCCAATCAGGGCTCGGGTACAATGAGCAGTTCTTC; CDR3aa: CASSQSGLGYNEQFF
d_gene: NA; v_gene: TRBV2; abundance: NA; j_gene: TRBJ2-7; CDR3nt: TGTGCCAGCAGGCCTGACTCCGACGAGCAGTACTTC; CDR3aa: CASRPDSDEQYF
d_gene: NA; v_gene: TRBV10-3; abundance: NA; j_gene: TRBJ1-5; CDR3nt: TGTGCCATCAGTGAGTCAAACTACAATCAGCCCCAGCATTTT; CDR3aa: CAISESNYNQPQHF
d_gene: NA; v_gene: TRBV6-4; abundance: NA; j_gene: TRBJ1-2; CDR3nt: TGTGCCAGCAGGTTGACAGGCGACTATGGCTACACCTTC; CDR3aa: CASRLTGDYGYTF
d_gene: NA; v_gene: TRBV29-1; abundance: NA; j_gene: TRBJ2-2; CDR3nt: TGCAGCGTTGGCCCACAGAACACCGGGGAGCTGTTTTTT; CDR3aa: CSVGPQNTGELFF
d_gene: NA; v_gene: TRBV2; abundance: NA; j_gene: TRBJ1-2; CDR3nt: TGTGCCAGCAGTGAAGGCCAGGGAGGGTTCTATGGCTACACCTTC; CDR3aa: CASSEGQGGFYGYTF
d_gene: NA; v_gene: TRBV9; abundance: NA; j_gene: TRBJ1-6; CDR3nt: TGTGCCAGCAGCGTAGACAGGGCCTCACCCCTCCACTTT; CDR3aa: CASSVDRASPLHF
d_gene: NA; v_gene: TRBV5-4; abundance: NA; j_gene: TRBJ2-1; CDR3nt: TGTGCCAGCAGCTTGAGGAGGGACAATGAGCAGTTCTTC; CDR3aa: CASSLRRDNEQFF
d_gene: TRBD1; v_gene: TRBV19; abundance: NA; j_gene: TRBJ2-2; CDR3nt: TGTGCCAGTAGTAAGCAGACAGGGGCGGACACCGGGGAGCTGTTTTTT; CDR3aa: CASSKQTGADTGELFF
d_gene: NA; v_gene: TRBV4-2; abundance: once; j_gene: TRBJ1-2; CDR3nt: TGTGCCAGCAGCCAAGATGTCTTACAGGGCCATGGCTACACCTTC; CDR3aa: CASSQDVLQGHGYTF
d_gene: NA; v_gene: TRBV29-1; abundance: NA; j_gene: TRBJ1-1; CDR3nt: TGCAGCGTTGAGCCTGGGGCAGAGGCTTTCTTT; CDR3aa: CSVEPGAEAFF
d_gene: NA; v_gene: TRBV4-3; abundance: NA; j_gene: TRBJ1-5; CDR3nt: TGCGCCAGCAGCCAATTTTACAGGGATATTAATTGGAGCAATCAGCCCCAGCATTTT; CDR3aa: CASSQFYRDINWSNQPQHF
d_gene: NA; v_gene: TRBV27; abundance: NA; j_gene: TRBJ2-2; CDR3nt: TGTGCCAGCAGTCCTAAGACTACCACCGGGGAGCTGTTTTTT; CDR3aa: CASSPKTTTGELFF
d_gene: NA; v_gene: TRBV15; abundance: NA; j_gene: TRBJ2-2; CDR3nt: TGTGCCACCAGCAGAGATTGGGGTGTGGGGGGAGCGTCCGGGGAGCTGTTTTTT; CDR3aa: CATSRDWGVGGASGELFF
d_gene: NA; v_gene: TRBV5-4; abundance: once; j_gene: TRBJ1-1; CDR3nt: TGTGCCAGCAGCTTGGTGGCAGGCCAGAACACTGAAGCTTTCTTT; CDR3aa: CASSLVAGQNTEAFF
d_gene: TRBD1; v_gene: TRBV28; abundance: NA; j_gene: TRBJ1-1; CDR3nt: TGTGCCAGCAGTTTCTCAGGACAGGGTCAAGCTTTCTTT; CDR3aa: CASSFSGQGQAFF
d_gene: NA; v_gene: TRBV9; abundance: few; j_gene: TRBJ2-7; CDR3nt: TGTGCCAGCAGCGAGAGAAATCCCCCCTACGAGCAGTACTTC; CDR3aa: CASSERNPPYEQYF
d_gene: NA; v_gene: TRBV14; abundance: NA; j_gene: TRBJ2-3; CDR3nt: TGTGCCAGCAGCCAGGAGGGCCTCCCGGATACGCAGTATTTT; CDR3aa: CASSQEGLPDTQYF
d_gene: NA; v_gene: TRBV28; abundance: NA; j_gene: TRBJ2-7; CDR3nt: TGTGCCAGCAGTTTTAGGACAGCCTCCTACGAGCAGTACTTC; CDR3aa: CASSFRTASYEQYF
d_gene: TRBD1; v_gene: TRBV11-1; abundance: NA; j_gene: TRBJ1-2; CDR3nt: TGTGCCAGCAGCTTGGGATCGACAGGGCTCGGCTATGGCTACACCTTC; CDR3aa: CASSLGSTGLGYGYTF
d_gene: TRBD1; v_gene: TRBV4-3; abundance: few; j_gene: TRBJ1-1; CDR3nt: TGCGCCAGCAGCCAGAGACAGGGGTTGCAAGCTTTCTTT; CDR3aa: CASSQRQGLQAFF
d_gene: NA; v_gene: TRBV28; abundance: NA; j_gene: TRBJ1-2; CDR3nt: TGTGCCAGCAGTTTCCCAAACTTAAACTATGGCTACACCTTC; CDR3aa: CASSFPNLNYGYTF
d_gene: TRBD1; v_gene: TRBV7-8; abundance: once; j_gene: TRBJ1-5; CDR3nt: TGTGCCAGCAGCCCCTTAACGGACAGGACGTTTCAGCCCCAGCATTTT; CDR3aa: CASSPLTDRTFQPQHF
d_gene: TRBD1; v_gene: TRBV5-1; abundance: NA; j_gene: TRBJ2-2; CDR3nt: TGCGCCAGCAGCCAGGGACAGGCCGACACCGGGGAGCTGTTTTTT; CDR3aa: CASSQGQADTGELFF
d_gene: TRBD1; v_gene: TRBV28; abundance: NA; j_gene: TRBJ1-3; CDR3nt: TGTGCCAGCAGTTTTGGACAGGGAGACACCATATATTTT; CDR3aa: CASSFGQGDTIYF
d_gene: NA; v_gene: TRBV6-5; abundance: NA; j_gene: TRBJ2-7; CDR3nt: TGTGCCAGCACTTGGGAGGCTACCAGTGGGGTGCAGTACTTC; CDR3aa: CASTWEATSGVQYF
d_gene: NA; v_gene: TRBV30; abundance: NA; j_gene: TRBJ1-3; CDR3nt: TGTGCCTGGAGTCCCCTGGGAAACACCATATATTTT; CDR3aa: CAWSPLGNTIYF
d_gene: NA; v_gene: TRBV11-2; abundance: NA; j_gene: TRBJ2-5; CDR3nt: TGTGCCAGCAGCTTAGAACTACTAGTTGCAGAGACCCAGTACTTC; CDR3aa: CASSLELLVAETQYF
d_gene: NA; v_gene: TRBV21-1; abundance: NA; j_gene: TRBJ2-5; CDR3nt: TGTGCCAGCAGCAAAGACCGGGGAGGTGAGACCCAGTACTTC; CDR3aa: CASSKDRGGETQYF
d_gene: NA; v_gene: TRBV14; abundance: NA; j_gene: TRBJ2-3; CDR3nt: TGTGCCAGCAGCCCTATCTACGGTACTAGCACAGATACGCAGTATTTT; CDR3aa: CASSPIYGTSTDTQYF
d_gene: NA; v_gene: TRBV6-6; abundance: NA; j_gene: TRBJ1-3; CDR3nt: TGTGCCAGCAGCCATACATCCGGGTTCGGAAACACCATATATTTT; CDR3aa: CASSHTSGFGNTIYF
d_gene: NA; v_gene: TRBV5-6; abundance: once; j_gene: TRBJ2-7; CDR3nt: TGTGCCAGCAGCTTCTATGGTTCCTACGAGCAGTACTTC; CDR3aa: CASSFYGSYEQYF
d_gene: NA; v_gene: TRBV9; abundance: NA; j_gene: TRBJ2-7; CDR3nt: TGTGCCAGCAGCCCCGAACTTACAGGGAACTCCTACGAGCAGTACTTC; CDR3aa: CASSPELTGNSYEQYF
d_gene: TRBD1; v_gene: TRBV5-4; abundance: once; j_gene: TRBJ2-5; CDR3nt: TGTGCCAGCAGCCTAGGGGACAGGGGGTATGAGACCCAGTACTTC; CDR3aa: CASSLGDRGYETQYF
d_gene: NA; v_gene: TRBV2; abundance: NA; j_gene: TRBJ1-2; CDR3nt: TGTGCCAGCAGTGAATGGCTCCTCGGCTACACCTTC; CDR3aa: CASSEWLLGYTF
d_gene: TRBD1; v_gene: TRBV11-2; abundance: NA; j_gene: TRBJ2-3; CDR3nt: TGTGCCAGCAGCCAGGGGGTCGGGACAAGCACAGATACGCAGTATTTT; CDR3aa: CASSQGVGTSTDTQYF
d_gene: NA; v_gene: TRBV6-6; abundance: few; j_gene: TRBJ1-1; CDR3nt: TGTGCCAGCAGGAGCGGGGACACTGAAGCTTTCTTT; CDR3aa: CASRSGDTEAFF
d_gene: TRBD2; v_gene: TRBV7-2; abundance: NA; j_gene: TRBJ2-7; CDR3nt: TGTGCCAGCAGCTTGCGGGGAGGGGCCCTCGAGCAGTACTTC; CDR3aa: CASSLRGGALEQYF
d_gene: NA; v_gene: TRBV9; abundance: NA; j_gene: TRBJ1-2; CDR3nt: TGTGCCAGCAGCGTATTTGATCTCGGGAGCCCTGGTGGCTACACCTTC; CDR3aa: CASSVFDLGSPGGYTF
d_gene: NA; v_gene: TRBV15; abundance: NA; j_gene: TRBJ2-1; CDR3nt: TGTGCCACTGGGGAGAGGTACAATGAGCAGTTCTTC; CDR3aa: CATGERYNEQFF
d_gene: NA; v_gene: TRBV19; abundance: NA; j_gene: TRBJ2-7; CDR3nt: TGTGCCAGCCACGGACACTCCTACGAGCAGTACTTC; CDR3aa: CASHGHSYEQYF
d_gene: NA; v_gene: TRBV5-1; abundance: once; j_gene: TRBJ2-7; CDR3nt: TGCGCCAGCAGCAGGACGGGGGAGCCGGCCTACGAGCAGTACTTC; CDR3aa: CASSRTGEPAYEQYF
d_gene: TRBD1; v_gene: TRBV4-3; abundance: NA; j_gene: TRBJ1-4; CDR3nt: TGCGCCAGCAGCCAAGACCTCCCAGGGGGAATTACAACTAATGAAAAACTGTTTTTT; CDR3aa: CASSQDLPGGITTNEKLFF
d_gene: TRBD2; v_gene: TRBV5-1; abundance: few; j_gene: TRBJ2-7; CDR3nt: TGCGCCAGCAGCATCGGGGGGGCAACCTACGAGCAGTACTTC; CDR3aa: CASSIGGATYEQYF
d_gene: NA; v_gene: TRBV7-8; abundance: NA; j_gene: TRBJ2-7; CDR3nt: TGTGCCAGCAGCCCTCAGCCTCCGACAGCTACCTACGAGCAGTACTTC; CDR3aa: CASSPQPPTATYEQYF
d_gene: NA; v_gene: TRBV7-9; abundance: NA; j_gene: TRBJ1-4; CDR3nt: TGTGCCAGCAGCCCCCACGCGGGGAGGACTAGCGAAAAACTGTTTTTT; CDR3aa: CASSPHAGRTSEKLFF
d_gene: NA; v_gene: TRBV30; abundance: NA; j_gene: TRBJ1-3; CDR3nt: TGTGCCTGGAGTGTAACCTCTGGAGGGTTTCGTTCGGGAAACACCATATATTTT; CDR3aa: CAWSVTSGGFRSGNTIYF